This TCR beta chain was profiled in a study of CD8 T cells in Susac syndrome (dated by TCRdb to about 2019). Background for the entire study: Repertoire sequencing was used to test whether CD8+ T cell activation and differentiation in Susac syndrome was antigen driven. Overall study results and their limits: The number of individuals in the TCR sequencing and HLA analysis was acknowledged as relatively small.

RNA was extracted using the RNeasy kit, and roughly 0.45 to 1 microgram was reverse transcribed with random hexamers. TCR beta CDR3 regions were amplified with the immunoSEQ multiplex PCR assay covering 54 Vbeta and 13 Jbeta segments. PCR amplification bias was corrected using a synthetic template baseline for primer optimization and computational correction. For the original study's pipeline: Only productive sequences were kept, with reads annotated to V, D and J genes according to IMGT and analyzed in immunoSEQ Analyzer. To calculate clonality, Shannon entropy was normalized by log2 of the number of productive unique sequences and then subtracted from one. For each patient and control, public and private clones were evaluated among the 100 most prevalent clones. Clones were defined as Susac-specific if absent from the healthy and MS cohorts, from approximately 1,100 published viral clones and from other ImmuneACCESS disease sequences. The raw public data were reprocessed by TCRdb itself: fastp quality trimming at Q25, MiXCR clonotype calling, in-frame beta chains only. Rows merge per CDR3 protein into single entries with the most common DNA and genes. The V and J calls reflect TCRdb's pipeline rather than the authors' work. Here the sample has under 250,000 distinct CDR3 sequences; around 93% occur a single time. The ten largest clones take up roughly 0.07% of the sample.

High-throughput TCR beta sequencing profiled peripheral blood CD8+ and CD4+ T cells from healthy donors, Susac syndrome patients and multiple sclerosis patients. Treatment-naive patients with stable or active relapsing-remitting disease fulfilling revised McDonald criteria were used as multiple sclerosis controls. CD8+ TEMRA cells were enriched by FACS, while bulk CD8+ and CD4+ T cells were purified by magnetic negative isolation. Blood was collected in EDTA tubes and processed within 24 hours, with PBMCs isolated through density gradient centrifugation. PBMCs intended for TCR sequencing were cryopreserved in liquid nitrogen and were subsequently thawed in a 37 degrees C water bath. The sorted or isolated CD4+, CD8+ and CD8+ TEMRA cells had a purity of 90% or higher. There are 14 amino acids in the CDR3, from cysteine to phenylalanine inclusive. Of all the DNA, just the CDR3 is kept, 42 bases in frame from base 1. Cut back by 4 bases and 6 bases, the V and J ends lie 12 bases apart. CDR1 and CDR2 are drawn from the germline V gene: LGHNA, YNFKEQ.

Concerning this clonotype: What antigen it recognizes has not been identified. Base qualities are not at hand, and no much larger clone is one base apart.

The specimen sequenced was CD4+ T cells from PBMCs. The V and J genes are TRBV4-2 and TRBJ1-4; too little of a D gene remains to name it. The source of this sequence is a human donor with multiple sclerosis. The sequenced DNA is TGTGCCAGCAGCCGGAGGGCCGGGGATGAAAAACTGTTTTTT. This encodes CASSRRAGDEKLFF.